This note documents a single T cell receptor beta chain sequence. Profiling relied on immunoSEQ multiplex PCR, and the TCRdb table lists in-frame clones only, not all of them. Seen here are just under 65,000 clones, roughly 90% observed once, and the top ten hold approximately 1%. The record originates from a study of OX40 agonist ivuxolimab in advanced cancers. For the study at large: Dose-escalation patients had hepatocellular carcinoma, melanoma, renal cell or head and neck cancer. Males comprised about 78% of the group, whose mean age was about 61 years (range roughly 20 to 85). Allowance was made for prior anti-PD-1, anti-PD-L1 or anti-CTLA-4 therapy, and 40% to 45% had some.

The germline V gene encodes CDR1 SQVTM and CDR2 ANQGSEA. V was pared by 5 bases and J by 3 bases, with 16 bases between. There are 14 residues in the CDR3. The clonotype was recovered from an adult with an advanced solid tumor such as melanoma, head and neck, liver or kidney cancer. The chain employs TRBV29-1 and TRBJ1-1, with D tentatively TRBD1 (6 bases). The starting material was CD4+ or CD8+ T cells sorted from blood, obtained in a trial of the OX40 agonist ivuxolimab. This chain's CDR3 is CSVSLGGGYTEAFF. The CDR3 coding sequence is TGCAGCGTTTCCCTCGGCGGGGGCTACACTGAAGCTTTCTTT.